This T cell receptor beta chain was sequenced in a study of T cell changes during pregnancy in multiple sclerosis. The CDR3 consists of 14 residues. CDR1 and CDR2 (germline): MNHNS, SASEGT. V dropped 2 bases and J dropped 10; count of bases not matched to a gene: 2. Data came from immunoSEQ multiplex PCR; TCRdb stores just in-frame clones and leaves some out. The sample lists about 75,000 clones, around 89% occurring once. This receptor was identified in a female donor in good health, enrolled as a control in a pregnancy study. The chain uses TRBV6-1 and TRBJ2-1; TRBD2 matches 13 bases. Sample: peripheral blood, taken in the first trimester of pregnancy. In DNA, the CDR3 is TGTGCCAGCAGTGAATTGGGACTAGCGGGGGAGCAGTTCTTC. This sequence encodes CASSELGLAGEQFF.